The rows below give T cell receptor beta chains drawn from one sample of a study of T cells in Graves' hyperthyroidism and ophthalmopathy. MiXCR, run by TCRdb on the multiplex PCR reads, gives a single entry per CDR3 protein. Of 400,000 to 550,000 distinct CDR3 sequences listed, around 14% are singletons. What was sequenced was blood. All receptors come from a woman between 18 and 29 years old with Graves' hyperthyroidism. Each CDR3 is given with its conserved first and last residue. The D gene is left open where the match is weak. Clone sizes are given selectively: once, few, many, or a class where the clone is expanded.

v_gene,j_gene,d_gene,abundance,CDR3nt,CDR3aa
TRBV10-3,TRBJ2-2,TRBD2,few,TGTGCCATCAGTGCAGGGAGGGACACCGGGGAGCTGTTTTTT,CAISAGRDTGELFF
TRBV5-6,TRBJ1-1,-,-,TGTGCCAGCAGCTTGGGGGGGGCGGTCGGACTTGAAGCTTTCTTT,CASSLGGAVGLEAFF
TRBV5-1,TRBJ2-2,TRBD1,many,TGCGCCAGCAGCCGACCCGGGACAGGGAGGACCGGGGAGCTGTTTTTT,CASSRPGTGRTGELFF
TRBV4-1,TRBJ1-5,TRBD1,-,TGCGCCAGCAGCCAAGGCCGACAGGGGGCGCGACGTCAGCCCCAGCATTTT,CASSQGRQGARRQPQHF
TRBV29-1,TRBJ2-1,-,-,TGCAGCGCCCGGTTTGGTATCAATGAGCAGTTCTTC,CSARFGINEQFF
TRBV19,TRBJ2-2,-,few,TGTGCCAGTAATACAGGGACGACCGGGGAGCTGTTTTTT,CASNTGTTGELFF
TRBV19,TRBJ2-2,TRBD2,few,TGTGCCAGTAGTATAGTAGGACTAGCGGGAGCGAACACCGGGGAGCTGTTTTTT,CASSIVGLAGANTGELFF
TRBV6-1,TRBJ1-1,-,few,TGTGCCAGCAGTCCCCCAGCAGGTTGGGGGAACACTGAAGCTTTCTTT,CASSPPAGWGNTEAFF
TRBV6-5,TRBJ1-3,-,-,TGTGCCAGCAGTTACGCCCTCCGCGGCTCTGGAAACACCATATATTTT,CASSYALRGSGNTIYF
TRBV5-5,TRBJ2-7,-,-,TGTGCCAGCAGCTTGGTCTTCACAGCTGCCTACGAGCAGTACTTC,CASSLVFTAAYEQYF
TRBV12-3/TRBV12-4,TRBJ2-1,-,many,TGTGCCAGCAGTGGGATATACAATGAGCAGTTCTTC,CASSGIYNEQFF
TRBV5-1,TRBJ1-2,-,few,TGCGCCAGCAGCTCCACCCCCACTGGCTATGGCTACACCTTC,CASSSTPTGYGYTF
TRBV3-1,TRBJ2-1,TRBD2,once,TGTGCCAGCAGCCAAGAACGGACTAGCGGGGGTAATGAGCAGTTCTTC,CASSQERTSGGNEQFF
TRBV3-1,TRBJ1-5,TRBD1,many,TGTGCCAGCAGCCACGGACAGGTCTTCGGGCAGCCCCAGCATTTT,CASSHGQVFGQPQHF
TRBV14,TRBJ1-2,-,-,TGTGCCAGCAGCCAAGTTGGAGCCGGACTCCTGACCTTC,CASSQVGAGLLTF
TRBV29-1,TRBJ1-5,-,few,TGCAGCGTTGCAGGGGATGATCAGCCCCAGCATTTT,CSVAGDDQPQHF
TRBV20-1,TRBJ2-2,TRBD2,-,TGCAGTGCTCGGGCTAGCGGGATTTCCGCCGGGGAGCTGTTTTTT,CSARASGISAGELFF
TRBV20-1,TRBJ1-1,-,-,TGCAGTGCTAGAGATAGGTTGACTTTCTTT,CSARDRLTFF
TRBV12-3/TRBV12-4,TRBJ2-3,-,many,TGTGCCAGCAGTGCCCCCGGGACGGCGCAGTATTTT,CASSAPGTAQYF
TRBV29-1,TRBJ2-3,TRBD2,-,TGCAGCGTGACCCTGACTAGCGGCATGCCAGATACGCAGTATTTT,CSVTLTSGMPDTQYF